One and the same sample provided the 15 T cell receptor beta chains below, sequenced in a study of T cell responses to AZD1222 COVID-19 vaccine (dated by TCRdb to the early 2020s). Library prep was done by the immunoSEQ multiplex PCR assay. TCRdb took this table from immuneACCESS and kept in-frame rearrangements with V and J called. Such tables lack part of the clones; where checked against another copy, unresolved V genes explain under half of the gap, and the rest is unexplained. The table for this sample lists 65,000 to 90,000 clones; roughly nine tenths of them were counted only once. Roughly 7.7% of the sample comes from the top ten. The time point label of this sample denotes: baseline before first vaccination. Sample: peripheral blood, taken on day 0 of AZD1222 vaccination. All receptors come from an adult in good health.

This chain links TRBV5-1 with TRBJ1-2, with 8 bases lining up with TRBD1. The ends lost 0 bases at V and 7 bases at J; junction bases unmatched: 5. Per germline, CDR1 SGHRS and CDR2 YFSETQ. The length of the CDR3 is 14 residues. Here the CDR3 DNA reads TGCGCCAGCAGCTTGGATACAGGGGGAGGTGGCTACACCTTC. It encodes CASSLDTGGGGYTF.

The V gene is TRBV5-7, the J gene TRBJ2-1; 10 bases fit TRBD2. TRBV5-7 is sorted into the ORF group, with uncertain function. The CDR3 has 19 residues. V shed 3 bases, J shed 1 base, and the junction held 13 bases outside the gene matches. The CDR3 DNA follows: TGTGCCAGCAGCTGCGGTGGTAGCGGGAGGCCGAGGTCCTACAATGAGCAGTTCTTC. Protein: CASSCGGSGRPRSYNEQFF.

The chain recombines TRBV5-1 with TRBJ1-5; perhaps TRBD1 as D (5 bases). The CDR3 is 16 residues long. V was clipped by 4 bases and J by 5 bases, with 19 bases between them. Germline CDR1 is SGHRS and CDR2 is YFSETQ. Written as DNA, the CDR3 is TGCGCCAGCAGCCCAATGAGCGGCGGGACGGATCAGCCCCAGCATTTT. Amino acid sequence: CASSPMSGGTDQPQHF.

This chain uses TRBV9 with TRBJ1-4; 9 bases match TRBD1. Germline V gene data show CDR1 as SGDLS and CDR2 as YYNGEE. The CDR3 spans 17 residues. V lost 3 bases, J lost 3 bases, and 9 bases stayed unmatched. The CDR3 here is CASSGLQGAAANEKLFF. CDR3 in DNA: TGTGCCAGCAGCGGACTACAGGGGGCAGCCGCTAATGAAAAACTGTTTTTT.

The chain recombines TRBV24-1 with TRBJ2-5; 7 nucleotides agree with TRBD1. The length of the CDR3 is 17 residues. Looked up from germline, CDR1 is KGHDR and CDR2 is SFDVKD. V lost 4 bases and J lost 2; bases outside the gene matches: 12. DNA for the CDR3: TGTGCCACCAGTGAGCCTCCTCAGGGGGTGCGGCAAGAGACCCAGTACTTC. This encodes CATSEPPQGVRQETQYF.

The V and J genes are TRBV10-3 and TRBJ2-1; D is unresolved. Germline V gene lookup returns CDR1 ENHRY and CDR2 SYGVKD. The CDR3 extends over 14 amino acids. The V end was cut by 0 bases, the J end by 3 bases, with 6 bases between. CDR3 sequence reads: CAISESQSYNEQFF. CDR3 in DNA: TGTGCCATCAGTGAGTCGCAGAGCTACAATGAGCAGTTCTTC.

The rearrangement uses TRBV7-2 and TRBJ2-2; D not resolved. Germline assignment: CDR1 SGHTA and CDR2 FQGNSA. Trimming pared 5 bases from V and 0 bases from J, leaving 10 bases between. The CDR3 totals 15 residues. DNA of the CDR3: TGTGCCAGCAGCCCATACTTAACGAACACCGGGGAGCTGTTTTTT. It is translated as CASSPYLTNTGELFF.

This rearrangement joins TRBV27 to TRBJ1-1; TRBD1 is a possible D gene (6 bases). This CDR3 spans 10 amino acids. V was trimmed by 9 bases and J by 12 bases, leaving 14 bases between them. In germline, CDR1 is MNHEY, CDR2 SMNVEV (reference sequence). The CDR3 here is CARMRTETFF. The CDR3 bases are TGTGCCAGGATGAGGACAGAGACTTTCTTT.

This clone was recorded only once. In nucleotides, the CDR3 is TGTGCCAGCTCACCACTCCTAGCGGGAGTGCACCCGTTCTTC. Its translation: CASSPLLAGVHPFF. The chain joins TRBV18 to TRBJ2-1; 10 bases line up with TRBD2. CDR1 is KGHSH, CDR2 LQKENI, per germline. Unmatched junction bases numbered 9, after V lost 1 base and J lost 15 bases. There are 14 residues in the CDR3.

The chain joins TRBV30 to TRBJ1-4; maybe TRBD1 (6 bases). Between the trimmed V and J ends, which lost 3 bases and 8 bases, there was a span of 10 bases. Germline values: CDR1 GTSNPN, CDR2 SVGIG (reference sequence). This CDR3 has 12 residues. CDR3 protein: CAWRTGPEKLFF. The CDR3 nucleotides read TGTGCCTGGAGGACAGGACCGGAAAAACTGTTTTTT.

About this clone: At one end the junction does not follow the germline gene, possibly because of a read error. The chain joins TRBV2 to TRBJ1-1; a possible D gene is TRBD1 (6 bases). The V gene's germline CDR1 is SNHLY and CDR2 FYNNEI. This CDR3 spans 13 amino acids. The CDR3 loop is CASSERGNPEAFF. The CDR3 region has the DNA TGTGCCAGCAGTGAAAGGGGGAACCCTGAAGCTTTCTTT.

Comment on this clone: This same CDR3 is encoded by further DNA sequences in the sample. CDR3 loop: CASSLTSGTYEQYF. The CDR3 DNA reads TGTGCCAGCAGCTTAACTAGCGGAACCTACGAGCAGTACTTC. The chain recombines TRBV7-3 with TRBJ2-7, with a possible D match to TRBD2 (6 bases). V was cut by 0 bases and J by 2 bases, with 8 bases left in between. In germline, CDR1 is SGHTA, CDR2 FQGTGA. The CDR3 sequence is 14 residues long.

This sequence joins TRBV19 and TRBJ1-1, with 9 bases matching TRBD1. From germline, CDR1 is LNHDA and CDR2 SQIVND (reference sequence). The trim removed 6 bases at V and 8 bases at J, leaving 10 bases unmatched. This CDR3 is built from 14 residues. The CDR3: CASSIQGANLEAFF. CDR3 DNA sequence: TGTGCCAGTAGCATACAGGGGGCGAATTTAGAAGCTTTCTTT.

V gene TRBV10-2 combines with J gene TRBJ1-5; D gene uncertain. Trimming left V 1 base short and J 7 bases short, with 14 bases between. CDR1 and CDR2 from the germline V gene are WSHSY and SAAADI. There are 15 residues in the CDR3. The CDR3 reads CASSEWIERRQPQHF. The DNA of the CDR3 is TGCGCCAGCAGTGAGTGGATCGAGCGCCGACAGCCCCAGCATTTT.

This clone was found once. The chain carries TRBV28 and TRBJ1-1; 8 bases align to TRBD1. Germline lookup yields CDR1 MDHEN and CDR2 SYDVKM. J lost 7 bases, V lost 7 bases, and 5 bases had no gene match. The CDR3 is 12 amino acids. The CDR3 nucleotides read TGTGCCAGCACCAGGGGGCGCATTGAAGCTTTCTTT. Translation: CASTRGRIEAFF.